The clone carrying this T cell receptor beta chain turned up a few times. This sample was taken from a study of T-cell reconstitution after alpha-beta-depleted transplantation in children. Unique molecular identifiers tagged the TCRbeta library. TCRdb re-called the PCR reads with MiXCR, one entry per CDR3 protein. The sample has just under 550,000 distinct CDR3 sequences, 15% to 20% seen once. The V gene lost 5 bases and the J gene lost 8 bases, with 18 bases spanning the gap. Per germline, CDR1 SEHNR and CDR2 FQNEAQ (reference sequence). This CDR3 spans 15 amino acids. The chain carries TRBV7-9 and TRBJ1-4; weak D call: TRBD1 (6 bases). The receptor comes from a human donor who donated a stem cell graft to a child with acute lymphoblastic leukemia. Sequenced material: PBMCs from the stem cell graft donor, taken from the stem cell graft. Here the CDR3 reads CASSPGTQGTEKLFF. The CDR3 DNA reads TGTGCCAGCAGCCCCGGGACACAAGGGACGGAAAAACTGTTTTTT.